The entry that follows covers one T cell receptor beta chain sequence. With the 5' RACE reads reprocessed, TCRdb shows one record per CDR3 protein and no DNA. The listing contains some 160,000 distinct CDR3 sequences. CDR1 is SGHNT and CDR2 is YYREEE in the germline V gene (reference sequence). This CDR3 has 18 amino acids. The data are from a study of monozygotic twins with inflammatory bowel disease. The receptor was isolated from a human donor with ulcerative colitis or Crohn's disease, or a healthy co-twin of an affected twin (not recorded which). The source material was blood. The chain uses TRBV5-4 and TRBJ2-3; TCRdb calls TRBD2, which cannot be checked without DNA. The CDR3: CASSPGTSGVASTDTQYF.